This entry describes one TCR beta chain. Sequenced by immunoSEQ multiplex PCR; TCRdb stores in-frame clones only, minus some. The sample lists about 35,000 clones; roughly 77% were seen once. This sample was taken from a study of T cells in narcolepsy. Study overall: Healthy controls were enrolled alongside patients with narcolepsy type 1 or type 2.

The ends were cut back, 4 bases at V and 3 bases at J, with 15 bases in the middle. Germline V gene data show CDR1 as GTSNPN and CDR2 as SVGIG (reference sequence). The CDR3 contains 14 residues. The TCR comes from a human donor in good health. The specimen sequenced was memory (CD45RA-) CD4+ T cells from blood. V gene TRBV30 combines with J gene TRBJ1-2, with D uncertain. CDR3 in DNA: TGTGCCTGGAAAGAGAGATCAGGTTACTATGGCTACACCTTC. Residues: CAWKERSGYYGYTF.